This T cell receptor (beta chain) is from a study of cytomegalovirus exposure and HLA in healthy donors. Study-wide background: Drawn from HLA-typed donors, 83 million or so unique TCRs were held in an early data release.

Study observations and caveats: Reported findings show TCR beta sequences accurately forecast HLA-A and HLA-B alleles in most subjects. Reportedly, fewer N-insertions than the approximately 700-donor mean appeared in an Asian-associated ancestry cluster in a later analysis.

This CDR3 spans 15 amino acids. Between the trimmed V and J ends, which lost 0 bases and 4 bases, there was a span of 12 bases. CDR1 and CDR2 from the germline V gene are LGHNA and YNFKEQ. The PCR had 60 Vbeta and 13 Jbeta primers. Profiling relied on immunoSEQ multiplex PCR, and the TCRdb table lists in-frame clones only, not all of them. The sample yields over 100,000 clones, about 78% seen once. This clone was seen a few times. Its antigen remains unidentified. Sequenced sample: PBMCs. The source of this sequence is a female donor in good health and CMV-seronegative. The chain combines TRBV4-2 with TRBJ1-1; D ambiguous. CDR3 region: CASSQEWQLGTEAFF. CDR3 in DNA: TGTGCCAGCAGCCAAGAATGGCAGCTAGGCACTGAAGCTTTCTTT.